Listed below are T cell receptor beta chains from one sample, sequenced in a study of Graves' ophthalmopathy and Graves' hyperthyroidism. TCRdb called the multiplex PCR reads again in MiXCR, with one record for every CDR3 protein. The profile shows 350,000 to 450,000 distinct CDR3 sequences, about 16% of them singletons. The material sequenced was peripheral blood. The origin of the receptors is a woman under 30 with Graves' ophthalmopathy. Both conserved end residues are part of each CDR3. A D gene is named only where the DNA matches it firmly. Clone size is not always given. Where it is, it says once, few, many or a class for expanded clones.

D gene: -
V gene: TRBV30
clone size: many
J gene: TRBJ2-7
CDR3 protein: CAWAQAGYEQYF
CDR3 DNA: TGTGCCTGGGCCCAAGCCGGCTACGAGCAGTACTTC

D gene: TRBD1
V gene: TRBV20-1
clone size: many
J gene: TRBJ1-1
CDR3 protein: CSARDSMPDRARTEAFF
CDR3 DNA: TGCAGTGCTAGAGATTCGATGCCGGACAGGGCGAGGACTGAAGCTTTCTTT

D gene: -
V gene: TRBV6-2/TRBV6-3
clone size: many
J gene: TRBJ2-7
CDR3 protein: CASSSTREMNEQYF
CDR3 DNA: TGTGCCAGCAGTTCCACCAGGGAGATGAACGAGCAGTACTTC

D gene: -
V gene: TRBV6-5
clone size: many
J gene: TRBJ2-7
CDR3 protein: CASGSTGFSYEQYF
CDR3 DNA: TGTGCCAGCGGCTCAACAGGGTTTTCCTACGAGCAGTACTTC

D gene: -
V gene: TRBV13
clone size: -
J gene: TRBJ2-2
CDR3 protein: CASSLDSPNTGELFF
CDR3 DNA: TGTGCCAGCAGTTTAGATTCACCCAACACCGGGGAGCTGTTTTTT

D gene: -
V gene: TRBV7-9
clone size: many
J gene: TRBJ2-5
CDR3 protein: CASSLVPEGRTQYF
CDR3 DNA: TGTGCCAGCAGCTTAGTGCCAGAGGGGAGGACCCAGTACTTC

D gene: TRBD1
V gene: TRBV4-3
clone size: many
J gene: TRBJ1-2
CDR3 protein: CASSQRWTGSNYGYTF
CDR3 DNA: TGCGCCAGCAGCCAGCGTTGGACAGGGTCCAACTATGGCTACACCTTC

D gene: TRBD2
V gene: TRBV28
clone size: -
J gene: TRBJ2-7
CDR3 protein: CASSLGLAGVEYEQYF
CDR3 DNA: TGTGCCAGCAGTTTGGGACTAGCGGGAGTCGAATACGAGCAGTACTTC

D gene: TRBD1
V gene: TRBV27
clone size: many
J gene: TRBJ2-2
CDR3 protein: CATKPGQGARGGELFF
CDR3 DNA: TGTGCCACTAAACCGGGACAGGGGGCGCGGGGCGGGGAGCTGTTTTTT

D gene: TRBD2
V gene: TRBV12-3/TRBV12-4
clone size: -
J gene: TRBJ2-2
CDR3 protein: CASSSTSPNTGELFF
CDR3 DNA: TGTGCCAGCAGCTCGACTAGCCCTAATACCGGGGAGCTGTTTTTT

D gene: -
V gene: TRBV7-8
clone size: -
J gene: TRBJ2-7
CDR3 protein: CASSLSRLGEQYF
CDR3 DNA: TGTGCCAGCAGCTTAAGCCGTTTAGGGGAGCAGTACTTC